Shown below are 10 T cell receptor beta chains from a single sample sequenced in a study of blood T cell repertoires in COVID-19. Data came from immunoSEQ multiplex PCR; TCRdb stores just in-frame clones and leaves some out. The data show approximately 63,000 clones, roughly 87% seen once. The sample taken for sequencing was peripheral blood. The receptors shown here come from a man older than 75 in a cohort sampled during active COVID-19.

V is TRBV12-3 or TRBV12-4 and J is TRBJ1-5; 9 nucleotides line up with TRBD1. Germline trimming cut 5 bases from V and 7 bases from J; bases unmatched to any gene: 3. The CDR3 has 13 amino acids. CDR3: CASSGQGFQPQHF. CDR3 nucleotide sequence: TGTGCCAGCAGTGGACAGGGGTTCCAGCCCCAGCATTTT.

V and J are TRBV9 and TRBJ2-3, with D unclear. Germline-derived CDR1 and CDR2 are SGDLS and YYNGEE. Trimming pared 0 bases from V and 2 bases from J, leaving 7 bases between. The CDR3 is made up of 14 amino acids. This CDR3 is CASSVEGATDTQYF. The CDR3 bases are TGTGCCAGCAGCGTAGAAGGAGCCACAGATACGCAGTATTTT. The full variable domain, rest sourced from reference TRBV9 and TRBJ2-3, is DSGVTQTPKHLITATGQRVTLRCSPRSGDLSVYWYQQSLDQGLQFLIQYYNGEERAKGNILERFSAQQFPDLHSELNLSSLELGDSALYFCASSVEGATDTQYFGPGTRLTVL.

Points on this clone: At the DNA level, this CDR3 is encoded by other sequences in the same sample as well. The chain carries TRBV30 and TRBJ1-5; tentative D call: TRBD1 (5 bases). The CDR3 runs 13 residues. CDR1 is GTSNPN, CDR2 SVGIG, per germline (reference sequence). Trimming pared 0 bases from V and 4 bases from J, leaving 7 bases between. In nucleotides, the CDR3 is TGTGCCTGGAGTGTAGCAGGGAATCAGCCCCAGCATTTT. This encodes CAWSVAGNQPQHF.

This clone was picked up a small number of times. The gene calls are TRBV3-1 (or the pseudogene TRBV3-2) and TRBJ2-1; 10 bases are a match to TRBD2. The CDR3 totals 16 residues. V lost 6 bases and J lost 6; bases outside the gene matches: 11. From germline, CDR1 is LGHDT and CDR2 YNNKEL (reference sequence). The CDR3, as DNA: TGTGCCAGCAGTAGAAGGGCCCTAGCGGGAGTCAATGAGCAGTTCTTC. Protein sequence: CASSRRALAGVNEQFF.

CDR3 bases: TGTGCCAGCAGTTACGCAACAGGAATTACAGATACGCAGTATTTT. Translated: CASSYATGITDTQYF. The V and J genes are TRBV6-5 and TRBJ2-3, with D possibly being TRBD1 (5 bases). V lost 2 bases to trimming and J lost 3 bases, with 12 bases between them. Germline V gives CDR1 MNHEY, CDR2 SVGAGI. The CDR3 is made up of 15 amino acids.

This clone was observed a handful of times. The rearrangement joins TRBV21-1 to TRBJ1-1; the table's D call of TRBD1 was not tested on the DNA. TRBV21-1 is classified as a pseudogene. The CDR3 extends over 16 amino acids. The CDR3 loop is CASSPTKGEMNTEAFF. The CDR3 DNA is TGTGCCAGCAGCCCTACGAAGGGGGAGATGAACACTGAAGCTTTCTTT.

This clone was detected once. The genes are TRBV6-5 and TRBJ2-7, with 9 bases aligning to TRBD2. Germline-derived CDR1 and CDR2 are MNHEY and SVGAGI. The CDR3 is made up of 15 amino acids. Germline trimming cut 0 bases from V and 1 base from J; bases unmatched to any gene: 1. In DNA form, the CDR3 reads TGTGCCAGCAGTTACTCTAGCGGGAGATCCTACGAGCAGTACTTC. Translation gives CASSYSSGRSYEQYF.

This clone has just a few counts. The chain carries TRBV5-5 and TRBJ2-7; D unclear. The CDR3 is 13 residues long. Germline assignment: CDR1 SGHKS and CDR2 YYEKEE (reference sequence). V lost 0 bases, J lost 0 bases, and 4 bases lay in between. This CDR3 reads CASSLAVSYEQYF. As DNA, the CDR3 is TGTGCCAGCAGCTTGGCCGTCTCCTACGAGCAGTACTTC.

The CDR3 bases are TGTGCCAGCAGTGATGCTAGCGGGGGGAAAAATGAGCAGTTCTTC. Residues: CASSDASGGKNEQFF. This sequence joins TRBV6-1 and TRBJ2-1; 11 bases align to TRBD2. The germline CDR1 and CDR2 sequences are MNHNS and SASEGT. This CDR3 is built from 15 residues. Trimming took 3 bases from V and 7 from J; bases not matched to a gene: 5.

This clone was seen once. V and J are TRBV18 and TRBJ2-1, with 7 positions matching TRBD1. In germline, CDR1 is KGHSH, CDR2 LQKENI. V shed 0 bases, J shed 7 bases, and the junction held 9 bases outside the gene matches. CDR3 length: 16 residues. The CDR3 nucleotides read TGTGCCAGCTCACCACCGTCGCTAGCACAGGGGAATGAGCAGTTCTTC. Residues: CASSPPSLAQGNEQFF.